The next 10 T cell receptor beta chains were all read from a single sample in a study of T-cell memory formation after mild COVID-19. TCRdb reprocessed the 5' RACE reads via MiXCR and lists one record per CDR3 protein. The repertoire holds about 420,000 distinct CDR3 sequences, with less than 25% as singletons. What was sequenced was PBMCs or a T cell subset sorted from them (not recorded which). These receptor sequences come from an adult woman who had mild COVID-19 (a few samples of this study predate the infection). Cell type and time point are not known.

V gene TRBV7-6 combines with J gene TRBJ1-1; no definite D call. From germline, CDR1 is SGHVS and CDR2 FNYEAQ. V was clipped by 4 bases and J by 0 bases, with 6 bases between them. CDR3 length equals 13 residues. CDR3 coding DNA: TGTGCCAGCAGCTCGTCCATGAACACTGAAGCTTTCTTT. This gives the protein CASSSSMNTEAFF.

The V and J genes are TRBV9 and TRBJ2-7, with a possible D match to TRBD1 (6 bases). There are 15 residues in the CDR3. Germline V gives CDR1 SGDLS, CDR2 YYNGEE. The V gene lost 4 bases and the J gene lost 0 bases, with 14 bases spanning the gap. The CDR3 DNA sequence: TGTGCCAGCAGCCCCCGGACAGACAACTCCTACGAGCAGTACTTC. It codes for CASSPRTDNSYEQYF. The entire variable domain, with the rest obtained from reference TRBV9 and TRBJ2-7, is as follows: DSGVTQTPKHLITATGQRVTLRCSPRSGDLSVYWYQQSLDQGLQFLIQYYNGEERAKGNILERFSAQQFPDLHSELNLSSLELGDSALYFCASSPRTDNSYEQYFGPGTRLTVT.

DNA for the CDR3: TGCGCCAGCGCAAGGGACAGGGGCTCTGGGGCCAACGTCCTGACTTTC. It is translated as CASARDRGSGANVLTF. The chain combines TRBV5-1 with TRBJ2-6; 10 bases are a match to TRBD1. The V gene's germline CDR1 is SGHRS and CDR2 YFSETQ. The CDR3 contains 16 residues. The V and J ends lost 7 bases and 0 bases, in that order; junction bases with no gene match: 4.

The genes are TRBV20-1 and TRBJ1-2; D not certain. V was cut by 7 bases and J by 4 bases, with 10 bases left in between. Germline values: CDR1 DFQATT, CDR2 SNEGSKA (reference sequence). The CDR3 loop spans 11 amino acids. CDR3 loop: CSVLPLYGYTF. CDR3 sequence (DNA): TGCAGTGTCCTCCCCCTCTATGGCTACACCTTC.

This clonotype has only a few counts. This chain uses TRBV20-1 with TRBJ1-2; possibly TRBD1 for D (5 bases). This CDR3 region has 11 residues. The V gene's germline CDR1 is DFQATT and CDR2 SNEGSKA (reference sequence). V lost 1 base and J 8 bases, leaving 8 bases between the germline ends. The CDR3 here is CSARARDGYTF. The CDR3 nucleotides are TGCAGTGCTAGAGCTAGGGACGGCTACACCTTC.

This clonotype was picked up a small number of times. The gene calls are TRBV28 and TRBJ2-1; TRBD2 matches 13 bases. The junction had 10 bases not matched to a gene; V was cut back by 3 bases and J by 8 bases. Germline loops: CDR1 MDHEN, CDR2 SYDVKM. The CDR3 loop spans 17 amino acids. The DNA for the CDR3 is TGTGCCAGCAGTTTCCCCAGGACTAGCGGGAGTTGGCATGAGCAGTTCTTC. It encodes CASSFPRTSGSWHEQFF.

The V call is TRBV12-3 or TRBV12-4, the J call TRBJ2-2; D possibly uses TRBD1 or TRBD2 (6 bases each). The ends were cut back, 4 bases at V and 2 bases at J, with 14 bases in the middle. This CDR3 has 16 residues. In DNA form, the CDR3 reads TGTGCCAGCAGTTGGGGGGCCGGGACAAACACCGGGGAGCTGTTTTTT. It yields the protein CASSWGAGTNTGELFF.

There are a few counts of this clonotype. The J gene is TRBJ2-5, the V gene TRBV7-6; maybe TRBD2 (5 bases). The CDR3 is 15 residues long. Trimming removed 1 base from V and 4 bases from J, with 13 bases in between. CDR1 and CDR2 (germline): SGHVS, FNYEAQ. CDR3 loop: CASSLVREMRETQYF. The DNA for the CDR3 is TGTGCCAGCAGCTTAGTTAGGGAGATGCGAGAGACCCAGTACTTC.

J is TRBJ2-7 and V is TRBV9; 7 bases are shared with TRBD1. Germline V gene lookup returns CDR1 SGDLS and CDR2 YYNGEE. J gave up 1 base and V 0 bases, and 4 bases lay outside the gene matches. The CDR3 has 15 amino acids. CDR3 nucleotide sequence: TGTGCCAGCAGCGTAGGGGACAGCGCTTCCTACGAGCAGTACTTC. Translation: CASSVGDSASYEQYF.

This clonotype showed up just a few times. The chain carries TRBV15 and TRBJ2-7; 7 nucleotides agree with TRBD2. The CDR3 extends over 15 amino acids. The germline gives CDR1 LNHNV, CDR2 YYDKDF (reference sequence). V lost 0 bases, J lost 3 bases, and 5 bases stayed unmatched. This CDR3 is CATSRDTLAVYEQYF. The CDR3 DNA reads TGTGCCACCAGCAGAGATACCCTAGCGGTCTACGAGCAGTACTTC.